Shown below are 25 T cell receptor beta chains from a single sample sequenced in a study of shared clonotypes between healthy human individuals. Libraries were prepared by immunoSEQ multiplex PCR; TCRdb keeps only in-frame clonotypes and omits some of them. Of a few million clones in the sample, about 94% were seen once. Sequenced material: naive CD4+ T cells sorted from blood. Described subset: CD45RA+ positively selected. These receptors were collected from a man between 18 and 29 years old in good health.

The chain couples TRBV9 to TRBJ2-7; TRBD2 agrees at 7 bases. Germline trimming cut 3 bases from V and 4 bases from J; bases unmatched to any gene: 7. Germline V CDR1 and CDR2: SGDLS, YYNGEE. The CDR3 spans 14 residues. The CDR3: CASSEGGVEYEQYF. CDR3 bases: TGTGCCAGCAGCGAGGGAGGGGTCGAGTACGAGCAGTACTTC. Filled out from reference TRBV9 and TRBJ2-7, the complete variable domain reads DSGVTQTPKHLITATGQRVTLRCSPRSGDLSVYWYQQSLDQGLQFLIQYYNGEERAKGNILERFSAQQFPDLHSELNLSSLELGDSALYFCASSEGGVEYEQYFGPGTRLTVT.

Here the CDR3 DNA reads TGTGCCAGTACCACGACAGGGATTCAGCCCCAGCATTTT. This codes for CASTTTGIQPQHF. The chain links TRBV19 to TRBJ1-5; TRBD1 aligns across 7 bases. V was pared by 7 bases and J by 6 bases, with 6 bases of the junction left unmatched. The CDR3 is 13 residues long. Germline assignment: CDR1 LNHDA and CDR2 SQIVND (reference sequence).

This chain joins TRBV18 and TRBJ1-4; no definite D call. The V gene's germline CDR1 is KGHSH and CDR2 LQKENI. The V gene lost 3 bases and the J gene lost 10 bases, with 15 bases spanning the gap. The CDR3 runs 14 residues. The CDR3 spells CASSPPSELGKLFF. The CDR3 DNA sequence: TGTGCCAGCTCACCGCCGTCGGAGTTGGGAAAACTGTTTTTT. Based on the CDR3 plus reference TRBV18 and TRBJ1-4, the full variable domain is NAGVMQNPRHLVRRRGQEARLRCSPMKGHSHVYWYRQLPEEGLKFMVYLQKENIIDESGMPKERFSAEFPKEGPSILRIQQVVRGDSAAYFCASSPPSELGKLFFGSGTQLSVL.

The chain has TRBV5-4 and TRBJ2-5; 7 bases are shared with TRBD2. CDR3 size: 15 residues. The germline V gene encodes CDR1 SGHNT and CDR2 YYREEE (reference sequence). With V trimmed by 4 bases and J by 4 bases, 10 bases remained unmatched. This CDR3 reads CASSTQAGLVETQYF. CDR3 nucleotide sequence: TGTGCCAGCAGCACTCAAGCCGGACTAGTAGAGACCCAGTACTTC.

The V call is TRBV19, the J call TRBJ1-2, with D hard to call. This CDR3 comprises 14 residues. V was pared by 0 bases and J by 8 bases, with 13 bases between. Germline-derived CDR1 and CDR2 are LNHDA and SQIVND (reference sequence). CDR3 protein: CASSIEAGIGGYTF. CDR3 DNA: TGTGCCAGTAGTATAGAGGCGGGAATTGGCGGCTACACCTTC.

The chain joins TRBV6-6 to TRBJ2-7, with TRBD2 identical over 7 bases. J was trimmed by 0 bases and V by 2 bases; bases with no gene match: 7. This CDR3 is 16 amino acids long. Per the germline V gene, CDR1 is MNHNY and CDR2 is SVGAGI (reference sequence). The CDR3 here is CASSYLLAESSYEQYF. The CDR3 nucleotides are TGTGCCAGCAGTTACCTTCTAGCGGAAAGCTCCTACGAGCAGTACTTC.

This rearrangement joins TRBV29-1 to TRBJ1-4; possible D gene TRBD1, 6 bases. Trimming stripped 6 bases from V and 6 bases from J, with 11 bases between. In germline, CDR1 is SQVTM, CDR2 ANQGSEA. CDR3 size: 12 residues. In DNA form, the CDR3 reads TGCAGCGTGGGGGCAGGGGATGAAAAACTGTTTTTT. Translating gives CSVGAGDEKLFF.

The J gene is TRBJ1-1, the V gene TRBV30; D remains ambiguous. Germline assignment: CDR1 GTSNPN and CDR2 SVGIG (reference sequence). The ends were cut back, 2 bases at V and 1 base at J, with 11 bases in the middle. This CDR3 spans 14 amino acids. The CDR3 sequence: CAWSPRGRNTEAFF. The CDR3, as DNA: TGTGCCTGGAGTCCGCGGGGAAGGAACACTGAAGCTTTCTTT.

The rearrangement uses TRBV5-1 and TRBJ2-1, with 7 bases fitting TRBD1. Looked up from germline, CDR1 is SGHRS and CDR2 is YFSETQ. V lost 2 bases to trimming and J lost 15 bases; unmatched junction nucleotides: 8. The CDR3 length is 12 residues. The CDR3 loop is CASSLQGQLWFF. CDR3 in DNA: TGCGCCAGCAGCTTACAGGGACAGCTTTGGTTCTTC.

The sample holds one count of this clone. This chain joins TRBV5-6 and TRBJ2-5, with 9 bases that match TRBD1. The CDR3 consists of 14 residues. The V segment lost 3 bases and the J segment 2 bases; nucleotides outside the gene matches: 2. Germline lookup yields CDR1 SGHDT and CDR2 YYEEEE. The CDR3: CASSWGQGQETQYF. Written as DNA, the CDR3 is TGTGCCAGCAGCTGGGGACAGGGTCAAGAGACCCAGTACTTC.

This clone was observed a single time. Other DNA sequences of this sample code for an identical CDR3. This chain's CDR3 is CASSLGLAGQETQYF. CDR3 DNA: TGTGCCAGCAGCTTAGGACTAGCGGGGCAAGAGACCCAGTACTTC. The chain recombines TRBV5-6 with TRBJ2-5, with TRBD2 matching over 12 bases. CDR3 length: 15 residues. Germline V gene lookup returns CDR1 SGHDT and CDR2 YYEEEE. The V gene end was trimmed by 2 bases and the J gene end by 2 bases; junction bases not matched to a gene: 1.

The CDR3 protein is CAWSGVEGNEKLFF. CDR3 bases: TGTGCCTGGAGTGGGGTTGAGGGGAATGAAAAACTGTTTTTT. V usage is TRBV30 and J usage is TRBJ1-4; D possibly corresponds to TRBD1 (5 bases). V lost 1 base and J 5 bases, leaving 11 bases between the germline ends. This CDR3 is 14 amino acids long. From germline, CDR1 is GTSNPN and CDR2 SVGIG (reference sequence).

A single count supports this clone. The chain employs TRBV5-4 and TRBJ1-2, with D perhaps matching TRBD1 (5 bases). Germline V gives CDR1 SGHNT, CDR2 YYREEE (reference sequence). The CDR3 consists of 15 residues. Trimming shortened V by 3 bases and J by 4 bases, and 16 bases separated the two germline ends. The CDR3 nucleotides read TGTGCCAGCAGCTCCCAGGGCGCTCCCGGCTATGGCTACACCTTC. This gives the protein CASSSQGAPGYGYTF.

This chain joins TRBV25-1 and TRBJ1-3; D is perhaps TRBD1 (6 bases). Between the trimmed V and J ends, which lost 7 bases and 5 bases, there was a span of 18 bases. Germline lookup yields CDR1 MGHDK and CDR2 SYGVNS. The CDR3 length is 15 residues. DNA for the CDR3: TGTGCCAGCACCTCCTCCTCGGACAGCCGAAACACCATATATTTT. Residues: CASTSSSDSRNTIYF.

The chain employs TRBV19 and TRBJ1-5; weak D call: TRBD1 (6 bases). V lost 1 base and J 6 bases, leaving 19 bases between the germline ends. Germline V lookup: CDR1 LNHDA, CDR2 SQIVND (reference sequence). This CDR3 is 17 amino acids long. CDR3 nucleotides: TGTGCCAGTAGTATAGGCAGGGGAAAAGCAGGAGGTCAGCCCCAGCATTTT. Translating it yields CASSIGRGKAGGQPQHF.

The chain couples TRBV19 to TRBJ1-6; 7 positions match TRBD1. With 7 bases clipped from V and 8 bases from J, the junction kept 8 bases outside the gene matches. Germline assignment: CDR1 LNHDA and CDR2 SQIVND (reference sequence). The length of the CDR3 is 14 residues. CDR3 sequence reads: CASKEGAYDSPLHF. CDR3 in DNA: TGTGCCAGTAAGGAGGGGGCTTATGATTCACCCCTCCACTTT.

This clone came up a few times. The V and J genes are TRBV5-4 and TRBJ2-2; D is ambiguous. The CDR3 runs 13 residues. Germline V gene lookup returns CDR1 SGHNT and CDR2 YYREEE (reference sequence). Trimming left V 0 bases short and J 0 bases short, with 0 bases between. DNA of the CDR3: TGTGCCAGCAGCTTGGCGAACACCGGGGAGCTGTTTTTT. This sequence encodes CASSLANTGELFF.

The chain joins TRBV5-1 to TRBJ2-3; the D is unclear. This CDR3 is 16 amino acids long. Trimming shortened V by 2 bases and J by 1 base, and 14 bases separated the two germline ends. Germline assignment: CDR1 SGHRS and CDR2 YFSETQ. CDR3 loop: CASSLRPTSGTDTQYF. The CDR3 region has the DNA TGCGCCAGCAGCTTAAGGCCCACGAGCGGCACAGATACGCAGTATTTT. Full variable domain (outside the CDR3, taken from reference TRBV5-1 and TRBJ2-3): KAGVTQTPRYLIKTRGQQVTLSCSPISGHRSVSWYQQTPGQGLQFLFEYFSETQRNKGNFPGRFSGRQFSNSRSEMNVSTLELGDSALYLCASSLRPTSGTDTQYFGPGTRLTVL.

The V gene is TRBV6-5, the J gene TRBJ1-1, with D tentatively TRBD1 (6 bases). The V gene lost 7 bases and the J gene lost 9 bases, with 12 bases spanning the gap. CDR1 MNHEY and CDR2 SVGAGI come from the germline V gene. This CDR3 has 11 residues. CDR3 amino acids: CASTLQGKAFF. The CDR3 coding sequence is TGTGCCAGCACCTTACAGGGTAAAGCTTTCTTT.

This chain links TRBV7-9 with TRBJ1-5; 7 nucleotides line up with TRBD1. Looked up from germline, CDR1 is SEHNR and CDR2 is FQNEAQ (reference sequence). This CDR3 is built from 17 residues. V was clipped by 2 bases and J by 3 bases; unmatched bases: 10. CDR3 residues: CASSLTSGTVNNQPQHF. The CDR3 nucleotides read TGTGCCAGCAGCTTAACCTCCGGGACAGTCAACAATCAGCCCCAGCATTTT.

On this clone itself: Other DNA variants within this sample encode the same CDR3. CDR3 residues: CASSPRLAVYNEQFF. The CDR3, as DNA: TGTGCCAGCTCACCACGACTAGCGGTATACAATGAGCAGTTCTTC. The chain carries TRBV18 and TRBJ2-1, with TRBD2 matching 9 bases. This CDR3 spans 15 amino acids. The V gene end was trimmed by 1 base and the J gene end by 4 bases; junction bases not matched to a gene: 2. The germline CDR1 and CDR2 sequences are KGHSH and LQKENI.

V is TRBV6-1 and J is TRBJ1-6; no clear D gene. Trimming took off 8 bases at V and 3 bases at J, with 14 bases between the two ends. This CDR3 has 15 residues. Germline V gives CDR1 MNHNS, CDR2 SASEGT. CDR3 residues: CASLVRTDYNSPLHF. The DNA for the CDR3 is TGTGCCAGCCTCGTTAGGACGGACTATAATTCACCCCTCCACTTT.

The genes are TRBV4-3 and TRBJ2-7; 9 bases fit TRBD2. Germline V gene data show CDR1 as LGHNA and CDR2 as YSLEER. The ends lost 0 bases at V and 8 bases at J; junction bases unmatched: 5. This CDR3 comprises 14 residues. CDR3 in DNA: TGCGCCAGCAGCCAAGACTCTGGACTAGCGCAGCAGTACTTC. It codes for CASSQDSGLAQQYF.

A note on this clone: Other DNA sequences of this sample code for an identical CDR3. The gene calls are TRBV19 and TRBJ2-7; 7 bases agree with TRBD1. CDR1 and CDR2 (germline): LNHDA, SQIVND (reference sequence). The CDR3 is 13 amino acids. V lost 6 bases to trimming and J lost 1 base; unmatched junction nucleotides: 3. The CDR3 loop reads CASSQQGSYEQYF. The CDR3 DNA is TGTGCCAGTAGCCAACAGGGGTCCTACGAGCAGTACTTC.

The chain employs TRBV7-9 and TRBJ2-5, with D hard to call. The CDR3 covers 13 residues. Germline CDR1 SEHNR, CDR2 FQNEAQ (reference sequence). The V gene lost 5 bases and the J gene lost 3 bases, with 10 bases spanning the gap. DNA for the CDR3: TGTGCCAGCAGCCTCAATCCCGAAGAGACCCAGTACTTC. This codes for CASSLNPEETQYF.